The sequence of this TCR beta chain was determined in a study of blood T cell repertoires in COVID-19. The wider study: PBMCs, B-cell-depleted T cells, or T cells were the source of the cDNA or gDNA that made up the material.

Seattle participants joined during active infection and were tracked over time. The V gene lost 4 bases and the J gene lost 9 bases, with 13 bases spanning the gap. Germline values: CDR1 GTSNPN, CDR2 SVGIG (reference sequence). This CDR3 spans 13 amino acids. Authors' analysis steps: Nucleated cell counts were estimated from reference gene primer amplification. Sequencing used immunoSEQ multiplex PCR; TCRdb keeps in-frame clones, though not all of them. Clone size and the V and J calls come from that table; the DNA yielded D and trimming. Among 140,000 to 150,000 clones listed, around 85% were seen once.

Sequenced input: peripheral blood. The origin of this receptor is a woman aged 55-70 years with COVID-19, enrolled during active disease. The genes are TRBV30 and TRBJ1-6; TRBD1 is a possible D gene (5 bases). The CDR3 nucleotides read TGTGCCTGGACGCCAGGGTCTTCTTCACCCCTCCACTTT. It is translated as CAWTPGSSSPLHF. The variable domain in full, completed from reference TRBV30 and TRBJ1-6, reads SQTIHQWPATLVQPVGSPLSLECTVEGTSNPNLYWYRQAAGRGLQLLFYSVGIGQISSEVPQNLSASRPQDRQFILSSKKLLLSDSGFYLCAWTPGSSSPLHFGNGTRLTVT.